This TCR beta chain was captured in a study of OX40 agonist ivuxolimab in advanced cancers. Whole-study context: Hepatocellular carcinoma, melanoma, renal cell or head and neck cancer occurred in dose-escalation patients.

Worth noting for this clone: What it binds is unknown.

Study-wide findings and caveats: Clonal expansion from baseline to week 6 occurred in both CD4+ and CD8+ T cells.

Clones were read by immunoSEQ multiplex PCR, and TCRdb kept only the in-frame ones, dropping some. The table has around 60,000 clones, 75% to 95% seen once. Trimming pared 6 bases from V and 6 bases from J, leaving 17 bases between. CDR3 length: 14 residues. Germline V gene sequence: CDR1 MNHNS, CDR2 SASEGT. This receptor was obtained from an adult with an advanced solid tumor such as melanoma, head and neck, liver or kidney cancer. The input for sequencing was CD4+ or CD8+ T cells sorted from blood, taken in a trial of the OX40 agonist ivuxolimab. This sequence joins TRBV6-1 and TRBJ1-2; the D gene is possibly TRBD1 (5 bases). CDR3 DNA sequence: TGTGCCAGCAGCCCCCGAAAGGGGTGGCATGGCTACACCTTC. It specifies CASSPRKGWHGYTF.